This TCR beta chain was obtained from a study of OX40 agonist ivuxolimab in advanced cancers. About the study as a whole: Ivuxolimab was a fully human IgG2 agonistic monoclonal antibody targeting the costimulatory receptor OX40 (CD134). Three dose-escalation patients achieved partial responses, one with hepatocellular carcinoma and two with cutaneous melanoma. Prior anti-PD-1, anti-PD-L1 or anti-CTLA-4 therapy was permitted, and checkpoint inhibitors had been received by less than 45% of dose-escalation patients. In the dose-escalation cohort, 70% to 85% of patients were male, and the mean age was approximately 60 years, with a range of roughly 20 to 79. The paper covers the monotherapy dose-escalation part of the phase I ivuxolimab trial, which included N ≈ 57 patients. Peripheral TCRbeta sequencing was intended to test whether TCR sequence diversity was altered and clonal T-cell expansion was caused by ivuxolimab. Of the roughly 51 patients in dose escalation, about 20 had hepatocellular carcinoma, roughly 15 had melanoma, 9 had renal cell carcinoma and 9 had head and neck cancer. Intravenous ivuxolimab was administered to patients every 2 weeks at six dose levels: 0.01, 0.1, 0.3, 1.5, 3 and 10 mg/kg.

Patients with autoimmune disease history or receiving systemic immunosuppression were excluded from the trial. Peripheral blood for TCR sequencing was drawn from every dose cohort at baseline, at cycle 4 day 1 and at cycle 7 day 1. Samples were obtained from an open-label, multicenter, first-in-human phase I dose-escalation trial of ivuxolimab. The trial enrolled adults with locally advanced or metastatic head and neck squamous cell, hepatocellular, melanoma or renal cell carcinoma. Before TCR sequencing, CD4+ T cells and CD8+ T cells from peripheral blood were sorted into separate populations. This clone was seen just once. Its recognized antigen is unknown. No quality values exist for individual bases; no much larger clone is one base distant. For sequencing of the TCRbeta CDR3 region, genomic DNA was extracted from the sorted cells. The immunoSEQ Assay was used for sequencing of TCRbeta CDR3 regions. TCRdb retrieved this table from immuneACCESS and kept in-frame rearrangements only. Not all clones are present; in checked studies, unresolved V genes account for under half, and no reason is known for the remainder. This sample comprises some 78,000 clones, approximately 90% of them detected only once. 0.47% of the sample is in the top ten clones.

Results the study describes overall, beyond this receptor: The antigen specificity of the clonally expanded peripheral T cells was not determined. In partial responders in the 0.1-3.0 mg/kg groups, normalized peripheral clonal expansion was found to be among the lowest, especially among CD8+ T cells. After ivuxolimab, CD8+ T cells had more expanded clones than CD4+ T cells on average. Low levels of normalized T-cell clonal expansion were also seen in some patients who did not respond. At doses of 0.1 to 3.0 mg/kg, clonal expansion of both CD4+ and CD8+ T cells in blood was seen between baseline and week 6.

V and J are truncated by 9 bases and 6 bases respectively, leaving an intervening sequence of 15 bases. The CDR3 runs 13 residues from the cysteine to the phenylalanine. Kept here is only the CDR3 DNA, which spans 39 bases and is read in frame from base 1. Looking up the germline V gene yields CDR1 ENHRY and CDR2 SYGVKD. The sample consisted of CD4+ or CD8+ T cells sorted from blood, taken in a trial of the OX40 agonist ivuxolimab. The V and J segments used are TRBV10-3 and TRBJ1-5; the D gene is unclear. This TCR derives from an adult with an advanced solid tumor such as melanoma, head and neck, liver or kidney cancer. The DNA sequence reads TGTGCCATGTCACAAGAGAGGGCTCAGCCCCAGCATTTT. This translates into CAMSQERAQPQHF.